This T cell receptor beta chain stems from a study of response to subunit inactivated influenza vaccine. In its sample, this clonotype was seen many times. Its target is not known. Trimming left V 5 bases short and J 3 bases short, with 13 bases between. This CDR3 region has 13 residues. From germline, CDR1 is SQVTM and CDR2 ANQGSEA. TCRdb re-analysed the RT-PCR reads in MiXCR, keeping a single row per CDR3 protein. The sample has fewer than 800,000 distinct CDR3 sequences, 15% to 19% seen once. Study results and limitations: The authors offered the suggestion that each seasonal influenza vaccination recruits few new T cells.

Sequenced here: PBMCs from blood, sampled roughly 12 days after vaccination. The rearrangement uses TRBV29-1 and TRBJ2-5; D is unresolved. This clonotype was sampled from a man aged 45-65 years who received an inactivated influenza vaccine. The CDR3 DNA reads TGCAGCGTTTACCCCGGAGAGAAAGAGACCCAGTACTTC. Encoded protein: CSVYPGEKETQYF.